Below are 27 T cell receptor beta chains sequenced from a single sample in a study of identical twins (dated by TCRdb to the mid-2010s). Receptor amplification or capture employed 5' RACE. The instrument given in TCRdb is Illumina HiSeq 2000. TCRdb reran the public reads through fastp at Q25 and MiXCR, keeping productive beta chains. Rows are unified per CDR3 protein, each entry keeping the most common DNA and genes. Recorded for this sample are roughly 1.6 million distinct CDR3 sequences; about 32% of them occurred a single time. 0.27% of the sample belongs to the ten largest clones. The sample consisted of cord blood. The receptor set was obtained from a newborn girl in good health.

The sample holds a few counts of this clonotype. The DNA is left out, because the CDR3 cannot be placed on it with certainty; the CDR3 is given as TCRdb lists it. The chain combines TRBV5-1 with TRBJ2-5; TRBD2, as called in the table, went unchecked against the DNA. Germline loops: CDR1 SGHRS, CDR2 YFSETQ. Ends included, the CDR3 has 14 residues. This chain's CDR3 is CASSLVASGSPLYF.

This clonotype has at least ten counts. The chain carries TRBV29-1 and TRBJ1-2; 7 bases are a match to TRBD1. Unmatched junction bases numbered 5, after V lost 6 bases and J lost 1 base. Germline values: CDR1 SQVTM, CDR2 ANQGSEA. The CDR3 contains 13 residues. DNA of the CDR3: TGCAGCGTCCCCGGACAGGTTAACTATGGCTACACCTTC. Protein product: CSVPGQVNYGYTF.

The chain is built from TRBV5-1 and TRBJ2-3, with no clear D. This CDR3 has 14 amino acids. In germline, CDR1 is SGHRS, CDR2 YFSETQ. The V end lost 4 bases, the J end lost 2 bases, and 11 bases lay between the germline ends. DNA for the CDR3: TGCGCCAGCAGCGAGCTACTTTACACAGATACGCAGTATTTT. Translated, it gives CASSELLYTDTQYF.

V is TRBV24-1 and J is TRBJ2-1; 11 positions agree with TRBD2. V shed 4 bases, J shed 4 bases, and the junction held 8 bases outside the gene matches. Germline V gives CDR1 KGHDR, CDR2 SFDVKD. The CDR3 contains 17 residues. The CDR3 DNA sequence: TGTGCCACCAGTGACCCAAGCGGACTAGCGGGTTACAATGAGCAGTTCTTC. Translating it yields CATSDPSGLAGYNEQFF.

J is TRBJ2-7 and V is TRBV7-2; D not certain. Per germline, CDR1 SGHTA and CDR2 FQGNSA. The V and J ends lost 0 bases and 3 bases respectively, with 9 bases between them. The length of the CDR3 is 14 residues. The chain's CDR3 is CASSLAHQLYEQYF. DNA for the CDR3: TGTGCCAGCAGCTTAGCTCATCAACTCTACGAGCAGTACTTC.

This clonotype showed up many times. The V and J genes are TRBV12-3 or TRBV12-4 and TRBJ1-5; D not certain. The CDR3 runs to 12 residues. Deletions cut 5 bases from V and 6 bases from J, with 8 bases between. The CDR3 DNA reads TGTGCCAGCAGTCCGCTGTCTCAGCCCCAGCATTTT. This translates into CASSPLSQPQHF.

In nucleotides, the CDR3 is TGCGCCAGCAGTTATCGACTAGCGGGGCCTTACAATGAGCAGTTCTTC. Translation: CASSYRLAGPYNEQFF. The V and J genes are TRBV5-1 and TRBJ2-1; TRBD2 agrees at 11 bases. The CDR3 loop spans 16 amino acids. V lost 5 bases and J lost 4; bases outside the gene matches: 8. The germline CDR1 and CDR2 sequences are SGHRS and YFSETQ.

This clonotype showed up many times. The rearrangement links TRBV10-3 to TRBJ1-2; 9 positions match TRBD1. Trimming removed 0 bases from V and 4 bases from J; junction bases left unmatched: 0. Germline values: CDR1 ENHRY, CDR2 SYGVKD. CDR3 length: 14 residues. The CDR3 region is CAISESTGGYGYTF. The CDR3 DNA reads as TGTGCCATCAGTGAGTCGACAGGGGGCTATGGCTACACCTTC.

The table lists this clonotype with many counts. The chain carries TRBV29-1 and TRBJ2-3; the match to TRBD2 covers 10 bases. CDR1 and CDR2 (germline): SQVTM, ANQGSEA. V was pared by 4 bases and J by 1 base, with 5 bases of the junction left unmatched. CDR3 length: 15 residues. CDR3 loop: CSVARTSGGTDTQYF. In DNA form, the CDR3 reads TGCAGCGTTGCCCGGACTAGCGGAGGCACAGATACGCAGTATTTT.

The chain carries TRBV20-1 and TRBJ1-2; D gene unclear. The CDR3 loop spans 14 amino acids. Trimming left V 3 bases short and J 5 bases short, with 16 bases between. Germline CDR1 is DFQATT and CDR2 is SNEGSKA (reference sequence). The CDR3 loop is CSARTSERGYGYTF. In DNA, the CDR3 is TGCAGTGCTAGGACGTCCGAGCGAGGTTATGGCTACACCTTC.

There are many counts of this clonotype. This chain connects TRBV3-1 to TRBJ2-1; 9 bases agree with TRBD1. Germline V gene data show CDR1 as LGHDT and CDR2 as YNNKEL (reference sequence). The CDR3 totals 14 residues. Trimming at V came to 5 bases and at J to 6 bases, leaving 5 bases not matched to a gene. CDR3 nucleotide sequence: TGTGCCAGCAGCTTCCGGGACAGGGTCAATGAGCAGTTCTTC. Translating it yields CASSFRDRVNEQFF.

This clonotype has a handful of counts. V gene TRBV29-1 combines with J gene TRBJ2-3, with TRBD2 identical over 11 bases. The CDR3 loop spans 14 amino acids. Germline lookup yields CDR1 SQVTM and CDR2 ANQGSEA. The V segment lost 5 bases and the J segment 5 bases; nucleotides outside the gene matches: 6. The CDR3 loop reads CSVRVAGGRDTQYF. CDR3 nucleotides: TGCAGCGTTCGTGTAGCGGGAGGGAGAGATACGCAGTATTTT.

This clonotype was detected a few times. V gene TRBV28 combines with J gene TRBJ1-2; 8 nucleotides agree with TRBD1. Trimming took 5 bases from V and 5 from J; bases not matched to a gene: 10. The CDR3 runs to 15 residues. Germline CDR1 is MDHEN and CDR2 is SYDVKM. The CDR3 DNA reads TGTGCCAGCAGTGCTCCCGGCACAGGGGGTTATGGCTACACCTTC. Translation gives CASSAPGTGGYGYTF.

This clonotype was seen more than once but under ten times. This rearrangement joins TRBV7-2 to TRBJ2-4; perhaps TRBD2 as D (5 bases). The germline CDR1 and CDR2 sequences are SGHTA and FQGNSA. This CDR3 is 16 amino acids long. V was trimmed by 5 bases and J by 6 bases, leaving 20 bases between them. CDR3 coding DNA: TGTGCCAGCAGCCTGTCCCGGGGAGTCGGTCTAAACATTCAGTACTTC. It translates to CASSLSRGVGLNIQYF.

The chain carries TRBV10-1 and TRBJ1-6, with D perhaps TRBD1 (5 bases). This CDR3 contains 17 residues. The germline V and J ends were trimmed by 0 bases and 7 bases, with 16 bases remaining between them. Germline V gene data show CDR1 as WNHNN and CDR2 as SYGVQD (reference sequence). The CDR3 protein is CASSESSRGGANSPLHF. The CDR3 bases are TGCGCCAGCAGTGAGTCGAGCCGGGGGGGTGCGAATTCACCCCTCCACTTT.

This clonotype was found a few times. CDR3 nucleotide sequence: TGTGCCACCAGTGATTTCGACAGGGGACAAAATGAGCAGTTCTTC. It is translated as CATSDFDRGQNEQFF. The chain has TRBV24-1 and TRBJ2-1; TRBD1 matches 8 bases. With 1 base clipped from V and 7 bases from J, the junction kept 5 bases outside the gene matches. This CDR3 is built from 15 residues. Germline V gives CDR1 KGHDR, CDR2 SFDVKD.

The table lists this clonotype with a few counts. The chain combines TRBV10-3 with TRBJ2-3; D gene ambiguous. The V end lost 0 bases, the J end lost 4 bases, and 11 bases lay between the germline ends. Germline CDR1 ENHRY, CDR2 SYGVKD. The CDR3 has 15 residues. This CDR3 is CAISESGLSADTQYF. The CDR3, as DNA: TGTGCCATCAGTGAGTCTGGGTTGAGCGCAGATACGCAGTATTTT.

This clonotype was observed a handful of times. The rearrangement links TRBV18 to TRBJ2-6, with D possibly TRBD1 on 5 matching bases. Germline loops: CDR1 KGHSH, CDR2 LQKENI. V lost 2 bases and J lost 0, with 8 bases in between. This CDR3 comprises 16 residues. The DNA of the CDR3 is TGTGCCAGCTCACCAATCACAGGCTCTGGGGCCAACGTCCTGACTTTC. It yields the protein CASSPITGSGANVLTF.

This clonotype was seen only a few times. This sequence joins TRBV10-3 and TRBJ2-1; TRBD2 matches at 11 bases. The CDR3 spans 12 residues. The germline CDR1 and CDR2 sequences are ENHRY and SYGVKD. The ends lost 10 bases at V and 8 bases at J; junction bases unmatched: 4. CDR3 DNA: TGTGCCAGTAGCGGGAGGGTCGATGAGCAGTTCTTC. It specifies CASSGRVDEQFF.

The chain couples TRBV27 to TRBJ2-7; 8 bases align to TRBD1. V lost 4 bases, J lost 2 bases, and 10 bases stayed unmatched. This CDR3 region has 16 residues. In germline, CDR1 is MNHEY, CDR2 SMNVEV (reference sequence). DNA of the CDR3: TGTGCCAGCAGTTCGTTAGGGGACAGGAGAACCTACGAGCAGTACTTC. Translated: CASSSLGDRRTYEQYF.

This clonotype was counted only a few times. The CDR3 reads CASSQLGTSGGNEQYF. In DNA form, the CDR3 reads TGTGCCAGCAGCCAATTAGGGACTAGCGGGGGCAATGAGCAGTACTTC. The chain recombines TRBV4-2 with TRBJ2-5; TRBD2 aligns across 14 bases. This CDR3 region has 16 residues. The V gene end was trimmed by 2 bases and the J gene end by 11 bases; junction bases not matched to a gene: 10. Germline CDR1 LGHNA, CDR2 YNFKEQ.

The rearrangement joins TRBV7-2 to TRBJ2-3; D perhaps matches TRBD2 (6 bases). Trimming cost V 2 bases and J 0 bases, with 12 bases left between them. There are 16 residues in the CDR3. CDR1 is SGHTA and CDR2 is FQGNSA in the germline V gene. The CDR3 is CASSLSPGTSTDTQYF. CDR3 DNA sequence: TGTGCCAGCAGCTTAAGTCCCGGGACTAGCACAGATACGCAGTATTTT.

This chain links TRBV11-2 with TRBJ2-4; the D is unclear. CDR3 length: 11 amino acids. CDR1 and CDR2 (germline): SGHAT, FQNNGV. V lost 7 bases to trimming and J lost 10 bases, with 11 bases between them. As DNA, the CDR3 is TGTGCCAGCACCCGCCTGGGAATTCAGTACTTC. This translates into CASTRLGIQYF.

The chain combines TRBV13 with TRBJ2-1; TRBD2 aligns across 8 bases. This CDR3 region has 15 residues. Trimming removed 2 bases from V and 9 bases from J; junction bases left unmatched: 9. CDR1 is PRHDT, CDR2 FYEKMQ, per germline (reference sequence). The CDR3 is CASSLSTSEVGEQFF. For the CDR3, the DNA is TGTGCCAGCAGCTTATCGACTAGCGAGGTTGGTGAGCAGTTCTTC.

The V gene is TRBV4-2, the J gene TRBJ1-2; D is unresolved. This CDR3 region has 15 residues. Trimming shortened V by 0 bases and J by 5 bases, and 13 bases separated the two germline ends. Germline V gives CDR1 LGHNA, CDR2 YNFKEQ. The CDR3 is CASSQDPAKVYGYTF. DNA for the CDR3: TGTGCCAGCAGCCAAGATCCGGCAAAGGTATATGGCTACACCTTC.

The chain has TRBV20-1 and TRBJ2-2, with 10 bases fitting TRBD2. The germline gives CDR1 DFQATT, CDR2 SNEGSKA (reference sequence). This CDR3 contains 14 residues. The ends lost 5 bases at V and 8 bases at J; junction bases unmatched: 8. CDR3 residues: CSASSGRRGGELFF. The DNA for the CDR3 is TGCAGTGCTTCTAGCGGGAGAAGAGGGGGGGAGCTGTTTTTT.

The J gene is TRBJ1-6, the V gene TRBV4-1; TRBD1 matches at 10 bases. The V gene end was trimmed by 5 bases and the J gene end by 9 bases; junction bases not matched to a gene: 7. The CDR3 has 15 residues. Germline V gene data show CDR1 as MGHRA and CDR2 as YSYEKL. CDR3 in amino acids: CASSKYGQGGSPLHF. CDR3 in DNA: TGCGCCAGCAGCAAGTACGGACAGGGGGGTTCACCCCTCCACTTT.